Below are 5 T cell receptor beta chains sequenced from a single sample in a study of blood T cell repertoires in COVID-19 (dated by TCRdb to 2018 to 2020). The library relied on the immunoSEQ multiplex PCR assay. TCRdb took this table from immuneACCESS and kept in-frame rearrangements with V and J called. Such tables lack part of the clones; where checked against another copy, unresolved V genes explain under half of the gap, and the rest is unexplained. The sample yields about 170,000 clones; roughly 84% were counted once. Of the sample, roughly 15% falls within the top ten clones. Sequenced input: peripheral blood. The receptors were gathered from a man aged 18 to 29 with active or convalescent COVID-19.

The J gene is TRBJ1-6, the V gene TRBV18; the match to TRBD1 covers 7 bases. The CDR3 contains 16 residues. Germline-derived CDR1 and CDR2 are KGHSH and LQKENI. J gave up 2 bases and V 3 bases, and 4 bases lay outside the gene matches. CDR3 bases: TGTGCCAGCTCACCGACAGGGAGTACCTATAATTCACCCCTCCACTTT. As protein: CASSPTGSTYNSPLHF.

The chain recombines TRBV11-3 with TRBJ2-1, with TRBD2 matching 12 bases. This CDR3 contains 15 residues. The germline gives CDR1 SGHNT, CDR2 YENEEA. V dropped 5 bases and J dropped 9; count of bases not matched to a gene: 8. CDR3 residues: CASSPPGLAGGEQFF. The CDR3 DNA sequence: TGTGCCAGCAGCCCTCCGGGACTAGCGGGCGGTGAGCAGTTCTTC.

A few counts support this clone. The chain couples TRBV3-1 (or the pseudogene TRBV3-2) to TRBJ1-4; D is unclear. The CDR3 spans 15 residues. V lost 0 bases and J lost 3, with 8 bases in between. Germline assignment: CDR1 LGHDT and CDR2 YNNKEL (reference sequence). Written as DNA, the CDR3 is TGTGCCAGCAGCCAAGAAGGCGGGGCTAATGAAAAACTGTTTTTT. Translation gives CASSQEGGANEKLFF.

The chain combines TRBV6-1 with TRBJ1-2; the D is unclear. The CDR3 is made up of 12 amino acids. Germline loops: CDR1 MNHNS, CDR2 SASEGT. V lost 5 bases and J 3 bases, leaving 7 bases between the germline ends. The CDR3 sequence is CASSYSDYGYTF. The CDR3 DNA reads TGTGCCAGCAGTTATTCGGACTATGGCTACACCTTC.

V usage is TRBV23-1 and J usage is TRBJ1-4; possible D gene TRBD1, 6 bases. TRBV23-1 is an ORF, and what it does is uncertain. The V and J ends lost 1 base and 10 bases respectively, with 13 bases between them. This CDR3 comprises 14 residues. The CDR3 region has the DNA TGCGCCAGCAGTCAATACAGGGAAAAGGGAAAACTGTTTTTT. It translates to CASSQYREKGKLFF.